The rows below give T cell receptor beta chains drawn from one sample of a study of CD8+CD57+ T cells in acquired aplastic anemia. TCRdb independently ran MiXCR on the reads; one entry per CDR3 protein. Among 150,000 to 200,000 distinct CDR3 sequences listed, 40% to 50% were seen once. The sequencing sample was made of sorted CD4+, CD8+, or CD8+CD57+ T cells (not recorded which) from PBMCs. These receptors came from a human donor with aplastic anemia. CDR3s include the opening cysteine and the closing phenylalanine or tryptophan. A D gene is named only where the DNA matches it firmly.

v_gene	j_gene	d_gene	CDR3aa
TRBV20-1	TRBJ1-1	NA	CSAREQTGTEAFF
TRBV6-5	TRBJ1-1	TRBD1	CASEQGAKAFF
TRBV10-3	TRBJ2-7	NA	CAISDSTDEQYF
TRBV19	TRBJ2-7	NA	CASSVGSAAYEQYF
TRBV7-8	TRBJ2-5	NA	CASSPRRGQETQYF
TRBV5-1	TRBJ2-7	TRBD2	CASSYRTSGRVYEQYF
TRBV5-1	TRBJ2-5	NA	CASSLELGVSETQYF
TRBV19	TRBJ1-6	NA	CASGPGGARLRNNSPLHF
TRBV6-5	TRBJ1-2	TRBD1	CASSFPTGGGYTF
TRBV6-1	TRBJ2-1	TRBD2	CASRKGLGSYNGQFF
TRBV11-3	TRBJ1-3	NA	CASSASQAIGTIYF
TRBV6-1	TRBJ2-1	NA	CASSRRDGNNEQFF
TRBV20-1	TRBJ1-1	NA	CSARYPSFRGAFF
TRBV6-5	TRBJ1-1	NA	CASSYSSALTEAFF
TRBV5-1	TRBJ2-2	NA	CASSLAAGSAGELFF
TRBV6-1	TRBJ2-2	TRBD2	CASSRTSNSANTGELFF
TRBV27	TRBJ2-2	NA	CASLDRLRVLFF
TRBV29-1	TRBJ1-2	NA	CSVEGDGGGGYTF
TRBV24-1	TRBJ2-7	TRBD1	CALPETGWF
TRBV10-3	TRBJ1-3	NA	CAISGGDISGNTIYF
TRBV14	TRBJ2-7	TRBD1	CASSSKDRGAYEQYF
TRBV20-1	TRBJ2-7	TRBD1	CSATRTGVFHEQYF
TRBV6-1	TRBJ1-5	NA	CASSGWSNQPQHF